The entry below describes one T cell receptor (beta chain). Antigen specificity is unknown. This specimen comes from a study of STAT5B mutations in CD4+ large granular lymphocyte leukemia. Findings and limits, study-wide: No patients shared main leukemic clonotypes, though roughly 25% appeared at low frequency elsewhere.

Generated by immunoSEQ multiplex PCR, the TCRdb table keeps only in-frame clones and is missing some. The sample lists roughly 40,000 clones, 80% to 90% occurring once. This sequence was found in a human donor in good health. The sequenced sample was CD4+ T cells from blood buffy coats.

DNA for the CDR3: TGTGCCAGCTTAGAGTCCTCTGGGGCCAACGTCCTGACTTTC. This codes for CASLESSGANVLTF. V and J are TRBV2 and TRBJ2-6; D unresolved. This CDR3 comprises 14 residues. Trimming pared 8 bases from V and 0 bases from J, leaving 8 bases between. Germline V gives CDR1 SNHLY, CDR2 FYNNEI.